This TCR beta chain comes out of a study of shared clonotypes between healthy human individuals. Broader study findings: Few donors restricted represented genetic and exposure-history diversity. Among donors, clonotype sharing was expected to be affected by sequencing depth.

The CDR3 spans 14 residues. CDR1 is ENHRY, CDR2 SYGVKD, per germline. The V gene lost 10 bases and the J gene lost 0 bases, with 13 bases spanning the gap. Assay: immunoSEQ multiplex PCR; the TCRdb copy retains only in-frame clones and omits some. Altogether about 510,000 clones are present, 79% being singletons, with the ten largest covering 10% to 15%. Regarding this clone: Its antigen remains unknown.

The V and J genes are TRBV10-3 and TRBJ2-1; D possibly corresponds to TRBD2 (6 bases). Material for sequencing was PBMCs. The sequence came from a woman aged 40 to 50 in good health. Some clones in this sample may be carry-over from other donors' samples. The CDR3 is CATQGGSSYNEQFF. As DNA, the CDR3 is TGTGCCACCCAAGGAGGGAGCTCCTACAATGAGCAGTTCTTC.